Listed here is a single T cell receptor beta chain. The antigen it recognizes is unknown. No base quality values were provided; no much bigger clone lies one nucleotide off. This entry belongs to a study of T cells in Graves' hyperthyroidism and ophthalmopathy (dated by TCRdb to about 2019). Study-wide context: Peripheral blood was sampled at the time of initial diagnosis, prior to any treatment. Once sampling was done, hyperthyroidism patients were given methimazole at a starting dose of 30 mg daily, whereas ophthalmopathy patients were given high-dose intravenous methylprednisolone. Thyroid tissue and blood T-cell repertoires from more than five Graves' hyperthyroidism patients were also compared in the study. TCR Vbeta CDR3 sequencing of approximately 140 peripheral blood samples (roughly 43 ophthalmopathy, 75 hyperthyroidism and around 17 progressor patients) is reported in the paper. A discovery cohort of about 96 patients, roughly 45 with Graves' ophthalmopathy and about 60 with stable Graves' hyperthyroidism, was used to find distinguishing TCR V-J signatures. Whether ophthalmopathy could be predicted prospectively was tested in an independent validation cohort made up of approximately 19 hyperthyroidism patients plus 17 patients who later progressed to ophthalmopathy. The 100 or so discovery patients were divided at random into training and test sets in a 7:3 ratio.

General conclusions and limits of the study: Ophthalmopathy was separated from stable hyperthyroidism by a 13 V-J signature model, with about 88% sensitivity and about 84% specificity obtained in cross-validation and 80%/75% obtained in testing. During validation, the model predicted progression to ophthalmopathy a median of approximately 6 months ahead of onset, with almost 71% sensitivity and 72% to 80% specificity. Most expanded thyroid clonotypes (frequency above 0.001) were also found in blood, which suggests that blood repertoires may mirror thyroid immune responses. No statistical method was used to fix the sample size in advance, and group allocation was not hidden from the investigators.

From the cysteine up to the phenylalanine, the CDR3 has a length of 18 residues. Of all the DNA, just the CDR3 is kept, 54 bases in frame from base 1. Trimming at the junction amounts to 2 bases on V and 9 bases on J, and the germline ends lie 23 bases apart. Per the germline V gene, MNHGY is the CDR1 and SVAAGI is the CDR2. The TCR beta CDR3 regions were amplified from RNA transcripts. A first-round RT-PCR of the TCR CDR3 used the HTBI primer set with the Qiagen OneStep RT-PCR kit. Libraries were constructed in a second round of multiplex PCR, after which size selection and purification were performed. Sequencing of the libraries was done on an Illumina HiSeq2000 using paired-end 100 bp reads. On the study's bioinformatics: SOAPnuke was used to process the raw data, throwing out any read that contained adapters or uncalled bases, had a mean Phred below 15, or lacked an exact constant-primer or identifier match. High-quality paired reads were merged using COPE v1.2.5, and each unique nucleotide sequence was defined as a clonotype. MiTCR v1.1 was used to align clonotypes to the IMGT TRBV, TRBD and TRBJ reference segments. The analysis was restricted to V-J combinations with a frequency above 0.0001, which together covered 98% to 99.2% of the repertoires. A TCS score was defined as the ratio of F50 (clonal expansion) to E x V (chaos), with BLOSUM62-based TCRdist applied between CDR3 peptides within each V-J. Welch's t-statistics and random forest reduced some 510 V-J features to about 12, which were used in a naive Bayes classifier (R e1071). TCRdb reworked the public reads: Q25 trimming with fastp, MiXCR clone assembly, productive beta chains retained. Rows are combined by CDR3 protein, so each entry shows the most common genes and DNA. Here the V and J calls rest on TCRdb's processing, not on the authors' analysis. This sample comprises hundreds of thousands of distinct CDR3 sequences, around 15% of them detected only once. About 13% of the sample belongs to the ten largest clones.

Ophthalmopathy patients had moderately to severely active disease, with a Clinical Activity Score of 3 or more, a NOSPECS grade of 4 or more, and a disease duration of less than 3 months. Patients with uncontrolled infections, other autoimmune diseases, pregnancy or lactation were excluded. Diagnoses were based on clinical symptoms, serum thyroxine and TRAb, thyroid ultrasound and orbital computed tomography. PBMCs were isolated from more than 9 ml of fresh peripheral blood by Ficoll-Paque density gradient centrifugation. Trizol reagent was used to extract total RNA, and RNA quality was then checked on an Agilent 2100 Bioanalyzer.

This receptor chain uses TRBV6-9 and TRBJ1-6, with an unclear D gene assignment. The sequence was collected from a man between 18 and 29 years old with Graves' ophthalmopathy. Sequences were obtained from blood. The DNA sequence is TGTGCCAGCAGTTATATTCCAGTACAAACCTCTAGGATTTCACCCCTCCACTTT. It is translated as CASSYIPVQTSRISPLHF.